The rows below give T cell receptor beta chains drawn from one sample of a study of blood T cell repertoires in COVID-19. Here immunoSEQ multiplex PCR was the method, and the copy in TCRdb shows in-frame clones only, minus some. Of 360,000 or so clones in the sample, roughly 90% were seen once. The sample was peripheral blood. These receptors were collected from a woman aged 55-70 years with COVID-19, enrolled during active disease. Both conserved end residues are part of each CDR3. D genes are given only for firm matches. Expanded clones are given a class, and other clones once, few, many or no size at all.

clone_size	v_call	j_call	cdr3_length	d_call	cdr3_aa	cdr3_nt
NA	TRBV6-5	TRBJ2-7	15	NA	CASSSQGWGTYEQYF	TGTGCCAGCAGTTCACAGGGCTGGGGGACCTACGAGCAGTACTTC
NA	TRBV14	TRBJ1-6	14	TRBD1	CASSRDRANSPLHF	TGTGCCAGCAGTCGGGACAGGGCAAATTCACCCCTCCACTTT
NA	TRBV5-4	TRBJ2-3	14	NA	CASSSKGYTDTQYF	TGTGCCAGCTCTTCAAAGGGGTACACAGATACGCAGTATTTT
few	TRBV27	TRBJ2-1	13	NA	CASSLASYNEQFF	TGTGCCAGCAGCTTAGCGTCCTACAATGAGCAGTTCTTC
NA	TRBV28	TRBJ2-1	15	TRBD2	CASSSTSGGYNEQFF	TGTGCCAGCAGCTCGACTAGCGGGGGGTACAATGAGCAGTTCTTC
NA	TRBV2	TRBJ2-3	15	TRBD2	CASRWSGGDTDTQYF	TGTGCCAGCAGATGGAGCGGGGGGGACACAGATACGCAGTATTTT
NA	TRBV5-1	TRBJ1-3	14	NA	CASSGGSSGNTIYF	TGCGCCAGCAGCGGCGGGTCCTCTGGAAACACCATATATTTT
NA	TRBV5-1	TRBJ1-4	13	NA	CASRSSPGEKLFF	TGCGCCAGCAGATCGTCCCCAGGGGAAAAACTGTTTTTT
NA	TRBV7-2	TRBJ1-2	14	TRBD1	CASSLVGQGDGYTF	TGTGCCAGCAGCTTAGTAGGGCAGGGGGATGGCTACACCTTC
NA	TRBV5-1	TRBJ2-3	12	NA	CASSPDTDTQYF	TGCGCCAGCAGCCCAGACACAGATACGCAGTATTTT
NA	TRBV9	TRBJ1-5	15	TRBD1	CASSATPTGNQPQHF	TGTGCCAGCAGCGCGACTCCGACAGGGAATCAGCCCCAGCATTTT
NA	TRBV19	TRBJ2-5	15	NA	CASRVGTLPGGTQYF	TGTGCCAGTAGAGTCGGGACTCTCCCCGGCGGGACCCAGTACTTC
NA	TRBV6-5	TRBJ1-1	12	TRBD1	CASSSWTGDAFF	TGTGCCAGCAGTTCTTGGACAGGGGATGCTTTCTTT
NA	TRBV7-9	TRBJ2-3	14	NA	CATKATATTDTQYF	TGTGCCACCAAGGCGACAGCCACCACAGATACGCAGTATTTT
NA	TRBV5-1	TRBJ1-1	11	NA	CASSSGEGTFF	TGCGCCAGCAGCTCAGGGGAAGGGACTTTCTTT
NA	TRBV7-9	TRBJ2-2	14	NA	CASSLHEATGELFF	TGTGCCAGCAGCCTACACGAGGCCACCGGGGAGCTGTTTTTT
NA	TRBV2	TRBJ1-2	14	NA	CASRRPGVDYGYTF	TGTGCCAGCCGGAGACCAGGGGTCGACTATGGCTACACCTTC
NA	TRBV5-1	TRBJ1-2	15	NA	CASSPGGVLLYGYTF	TGCGCCAGCAGCCCCGGGGGGGTACTACTCTATGGCTACACCTTC
NA	TRBV3-1/TRBV3-2	TRBJ1-4	16	TRBD1	CASSQPRQGPNEKLFF	TGTGCCAGCAGCCAACCCAGACAGGGACCTAATGAAAAACTGTTTTTT
NA	TRBV3-1/TRBV3-2	TRBJ1-1	14	TRBD1	CASSQGQGGTEAFF	TGTGCCAGCAGCCAAGGACAGGGAGGCACTGAAGCTTTCTTT
NA	TRBV5-1	TRBJ2-1	13	TRBD2	CASSLGLAREQFF	TGCGCCAGCAGCTTGGGACTAGCGCGAGAGCAGTTCTTC
NA	TRBV6-6	TRBJ2-3	14	NA	CASTYPQGTDTQYF	TGTGCCAGCACCTACCCCCAGGGGACAGATACGCAGTATTTT
NA	TRBV3-1/TRBV3-2	TRBJ2-7	14	TRBD1	CASSQEAGGYEQYF	TGTGCCAGCAGCCAAGAGGCAGGGGGCTACGAGCAGTACTTC
NA	TRBV7-9	TRBJ1-1	19	NA	CASSLPPISYDLGNTEAFF	TGTGCCAGCAGCTTGCCACCAATCTCGTATGACCTAGGGAACACTGAAGCTTTCTTT
NA	TRBV24-1	TRBJ1-2	16	TRBD1	CATAEGGQELNYGYTF	TGTGCCACCGCTGAAGGCGGACAGGAGCTAAACTATGGCTACACCTTC
NA	TRBV5-1	TRBJ1-1	11	NA	CASTLNTEAFF	TGCGCCAGCACCCTCAACACTGAAGCTTTCTTT